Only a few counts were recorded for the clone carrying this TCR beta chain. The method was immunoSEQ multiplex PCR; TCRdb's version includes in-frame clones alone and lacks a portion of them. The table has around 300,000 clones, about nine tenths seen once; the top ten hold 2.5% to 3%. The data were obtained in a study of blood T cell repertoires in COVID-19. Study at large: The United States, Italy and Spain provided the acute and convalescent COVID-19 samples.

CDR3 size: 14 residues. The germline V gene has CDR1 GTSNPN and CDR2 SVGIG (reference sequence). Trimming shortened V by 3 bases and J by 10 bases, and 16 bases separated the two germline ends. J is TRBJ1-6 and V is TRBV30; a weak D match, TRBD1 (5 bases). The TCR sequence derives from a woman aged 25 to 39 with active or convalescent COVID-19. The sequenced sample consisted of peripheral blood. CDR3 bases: TGTGCCTGGAGCGTCTTCCAGGGAAACTCACCCCTCCACTTT. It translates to CAWSVFQGNSPLHF. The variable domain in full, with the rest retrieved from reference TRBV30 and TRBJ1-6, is SQTIHQWPATLVQPVGSPLSLECTVEGTSNPNLYWYRQAAGRGLQLLFYSVGIGQISSEVPQNLSASRPQDRQFILSSKKLLLSDSGFYLCAWSVFQGNSPLHFGNGTRLTVT.